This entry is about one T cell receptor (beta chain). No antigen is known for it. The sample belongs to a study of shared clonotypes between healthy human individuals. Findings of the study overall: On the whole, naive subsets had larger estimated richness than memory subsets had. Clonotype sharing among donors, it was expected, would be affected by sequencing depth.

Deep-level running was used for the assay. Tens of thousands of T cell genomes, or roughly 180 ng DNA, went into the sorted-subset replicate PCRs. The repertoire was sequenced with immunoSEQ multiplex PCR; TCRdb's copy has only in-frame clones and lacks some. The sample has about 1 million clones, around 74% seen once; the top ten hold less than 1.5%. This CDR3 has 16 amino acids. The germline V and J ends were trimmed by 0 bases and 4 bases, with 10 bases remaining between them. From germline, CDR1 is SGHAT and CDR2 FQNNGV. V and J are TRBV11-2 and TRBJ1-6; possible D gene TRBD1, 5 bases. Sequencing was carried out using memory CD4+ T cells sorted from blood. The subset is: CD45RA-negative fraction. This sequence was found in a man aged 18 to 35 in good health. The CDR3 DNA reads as TGTGCCAGCAGCTTAGATGGGGCCGTTTATAATTCACCCCTCCACTTT. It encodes CASSLDGAVYNSPLHF.